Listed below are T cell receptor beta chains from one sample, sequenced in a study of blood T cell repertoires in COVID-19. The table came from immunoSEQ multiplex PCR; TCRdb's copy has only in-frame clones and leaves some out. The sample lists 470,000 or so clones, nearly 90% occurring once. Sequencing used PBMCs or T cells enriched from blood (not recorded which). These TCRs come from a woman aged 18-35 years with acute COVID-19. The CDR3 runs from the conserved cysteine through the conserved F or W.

CDR3: CASSLDRLNEQYF
J: TRBJ2-7
V: TRBV27

CDR3: CASSLGTGVIEQFF
J: TRBJ2-1
V: TRBV7-2

CDR3: CASSASMNTEAFF
J: TRBJ1-1
V: TRBV27

CDR3: CASSSGQGGNQPQHF
J: TRBJ1-5
V: TRBV7-9

CDR3: CAWSVGSGSNQPQHF
J: TRBJ1-5
V: TRBV30

CDR3: CASGVAGNSYEQYF
J: TRBJ2-7
V: TRBV6-5

CDR3: CAIAGDTEAFF
J: TRBJ1-1
V: TRBV10-3

CDR3: CASSYLTSGIDEQYF
J: TRBJ2-7
V: TRBV6-5

CDR3: CASRWTAGEKLFF
J: TRBJ1-4
V: TRBV6-5

CDR3: CASGLASIAGPSYNEQFF
J: TRBJ2-1
V: TRBV12-5

CDR3: CASSLSGQGRTQYNSPLHF
J: TRBJ1-6
V: TRBV27

CDR3: CASSLVGTGSMSGGNTIYF
J: TRBJ1-3
V: TRBV13

CDR3: CASSQDRGDQPQHF
J: TRBJ1-5
V: TRBV4-2

CDR3: CASSPFGTGESPLHF
J: TRBJ1-6
V: TRBV9

CDR3: CASSLGVSDTQYF
J: TRBJ2-3
V: TRBV3-1/TRBV3-2

CDR3: CASSFGAGRGYTF
J: TRBJ1-2
V: TRBV12-3/TRBV12-4

CDR3: CASSLLTGSYGYTF
J: TRBJ1-2
V: TRBV7-8

CDR3: CASSLARDVSNEQFF
J: TRBJ2-1
V: TRBV5-1

CDR3: CASSSGTASYEQYF
J: TRBJ2-7
V: TRBV28

CDR3: CASSPTSGGLGNQPQHF
J: TRBJ1-5
V: TRBV27

CDR3: CASSLSGDNQPQHF
J: TRBJ1-5
V: TRBV27

CDR3: CASTSDSYEQYF
J: TRBJ2-7
V: TRBV2

CDR3: CASRDRLVKYF
J: TRBJ2-5
V: TRBV2

CDR3: CASSARDSSYNEQFF
J: TRBJ2-1
V: TRBV9

CDR3: CASSPGQGADTQYF
J: TRBJ2-3
V: TRBV7-9

CDR3: CASSLGGDYTGELFF
J: TRBJ2-2
V: TRBV5-4

CDR3: CASSNFRGKFTGELFF
J: TRBJ2-2
V: TRBV19

CDR3: CASRPGYSYEQYF
J: TRBJ2-7
V: TRBV6-5

CDR3: CASSLDYSGAYGYTF
J: TRBJ1-2
V: TRBV7-2

CDR3: CASSISGVHEQFF
J: TRBJ2-1
V: TRBV19

CDR3: CASSPPLAIRTDTQYF
J: TRBJ2-3
V: TRBV11-3

CDR3: CASRGQGLGSPLHF
J: TRBJ1-6
V: TRBV9

CDR3: CASSAQQGSYEQYF
J: TRBJ2-7
V: TRBV7-2

CDR3: CASRRRSGQGNYGYTF
J: TRBJ1-2
V: TRBV2

CDR3: CASSLRGQGNQPQHF
J: TRBJ1-5
V: TRBV5-5

CDR3: CASSQERTGILRGANVLTF
J: TRBJ2-6
V: TRBV14

CDR3: CASSLSGSDQPQHF
J: TRBJ1-5
V: TRBV5-1

CDR3: CASSRLGAEGRETQYF
J: TRBJ2-5
V: TRBV5-4

CDR3: CASSLPRSSSSSYNEQFF
J: TRBJ2-1
V: TRBV9

CDR3: CASSLARPGAGNTIYF
J: TRBJ1-3
V: TRBV5-1

CDR3: CASEGTGFYEQYF
J: TRBJ2-7
V: TRBV2

CDR3: CASSLERGYGYTF
J: TRBJ1-2
V: TRBV7-2

CDR3: CASSQQMNTEAFF
J: TRBJ1-1
V: TRBV7-9

CDR3: CASSKGNPNYGYTF
J: TRBJ1-2
V: TRBV19

CDR3: CASSAPRVGYTF
J: TRBJ1-2
V: TRBV7-9

CDR3: CASSQDRWREAGTGELFF
J: TRBJ2-2
V: TRBV4-3

CDR3: CASGLSGGNTIYF
J: TRBJ1-3
V: TRBV12-5

CDR3: CASSTVAVEKLFF
J: TRBJ1-4
V: TRBV28

CDR3: CSVGSQGPPYEQYF
J: TRBJ2-7
V: TRBV29-1

CDR3: CASSRAVSGNTGELFF
J: TRBJ2-2
V: TRBV5-6

CDR3: CASSRDAGSNTGELFF
J: TRBJ2-2
V: TRBV6-2/TRBV6-3

CDR3: CASSFVGGGTYNEQFF
J: TRBJ2-1
V: TRBV2

CDR3: CASSRTSGSYNEQFF
J: TRBJ2-1
V: TRBV4-3

CDR3: CASSRQGISWYQETQYF
J: TRBJ2-5
V: TRBV5-1

CDR3: CASSQYKGQGDMNTEAFF
J: TRBJ1-1
V: TRBV4-2

CDR3: CASRGPGVSSQETQYF
J: TRBJ2-5
V: TRBV5-1